This T cell receptor (beta chain) was sequenced for a study of blood T cell repertoires in COVID-19. Study-wide context: Both acute and convalescent COVID-19 samples were obtained from the United States, Italy and Spain.

Some clones are missing from TCRdb's copy, which holds only in-frame ones; the method was immunoSEQ multiplex PCR. The sample includes 250,000 to 300,000 clones, about 85% of them seen just once. With 5 bases removed from V and 4 bases from J, the gap between germline ends came to 8 bases. This CDR3 is built from 12 residues. Germline V CDR1 and CDR2: SGHRS, YFSETQ. The specimen was peripheral blood. The sequence derives from a man aged 18 to 30 with active or convalescent COVID-19. The chain uses TRBV5-1 and TRBJ2-3; D is unresolved. The CDR3 DNA reads TGCGCCAGCAGTAACGAGTCAGATACGCAGTATTTT. Protein product: CASSNESDTQYF.